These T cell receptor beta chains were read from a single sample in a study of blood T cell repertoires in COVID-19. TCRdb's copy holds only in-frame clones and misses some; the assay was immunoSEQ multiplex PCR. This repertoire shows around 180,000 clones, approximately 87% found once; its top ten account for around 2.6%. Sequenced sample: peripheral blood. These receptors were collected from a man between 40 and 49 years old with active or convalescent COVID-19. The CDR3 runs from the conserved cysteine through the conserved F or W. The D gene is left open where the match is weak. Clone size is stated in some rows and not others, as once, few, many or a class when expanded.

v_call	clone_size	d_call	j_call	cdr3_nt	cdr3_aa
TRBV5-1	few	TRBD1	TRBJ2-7	TGCGCCAGCAGCCTCGGTCCGGACAGGGTAAAGGGCTACGAGCAGTACTTC	CASSLGPDRVKGYEQYF
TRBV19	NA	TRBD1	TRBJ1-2	TGTGCCAGTAGTATAGCTCATAAAGACAGGGGCGATGGCTACACCTTC	CASSIAHKDRGDGYTF
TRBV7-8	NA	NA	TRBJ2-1	TGTGCCAGCAGCTTAGTGGGTTTGGGGGGGCGCACGTACAATGAGCAGTTCTTC	CASSLVGLGGRTYNEQFF
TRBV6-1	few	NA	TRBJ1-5	TGTGCCAGCAGTGAACTGTTACGGCAGCCCCAGCATTTT	CASSELLRQPQHF
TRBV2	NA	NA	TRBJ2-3	TGTGCCAGGGGTGGAGCAAGAAGAGATACGCAGTATTTT	CARGGARRDTQYF
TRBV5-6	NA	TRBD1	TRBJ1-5	TGTGCCAGCAGCTTGGGAGGACAGGGAGGACAGCCCCAGCATTTT	CASSLGGQGGQPQHF
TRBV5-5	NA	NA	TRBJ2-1	TGTGCCAGCAGCGTCAGGGATAGCTCCTACAATGAGCAGTTCTTC	CASSVRDSSYNEQFF
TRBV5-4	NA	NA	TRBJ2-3	TGTGCCAGCAGCTTGAGGGGGAAAACAGATACGCAGTATTTT	CASSLRGKTDTQYF
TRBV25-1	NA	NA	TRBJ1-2	TGTGCCAGCAGTGCCCGGGGGGGGGCTAGCTATGGCTACACCTTC	CASSARGGASYGYTF
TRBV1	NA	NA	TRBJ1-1	TGCACCAGCAGCCCCCGGACAGGGGAGAACACTGAAGCTTTCTTT	CTSSPRTGENTEAFF
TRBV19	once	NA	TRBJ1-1	TGTGCCAGTAGTTCGTGGGGGGATGAAGCTTTCTTT	CASSSWGDEAFF
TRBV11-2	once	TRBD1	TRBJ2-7	TGTGCCAGCAGGACTCCGGGACAGAGCTCCTACGAGCAGTACTTC	CASRTPGQSSYEQYF
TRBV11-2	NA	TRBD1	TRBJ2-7	TGTGCCAGCAGCTTAGTCCCAATTTCCGGGACAGGGGTCTACGAGCAGTACTTC	CASSLVPISGTGVYEQYF
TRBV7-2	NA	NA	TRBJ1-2	TGTGCCAGCAGCCCCACGACAGGAAACTACTATGGCTACACCTTC	CASSPTTGNYYGYTF
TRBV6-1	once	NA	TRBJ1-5	TGTGCCAGCAGTGACGCGACAGGAAATCAGCCCCAGCATTTT	CASSDATGNQPQHF
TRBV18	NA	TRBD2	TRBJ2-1	TGTGCCAGCTCACCCCTAGCGGGGGGGCTCAATGAGCAGTTCTTC	CASSPLAGGLNEQFF
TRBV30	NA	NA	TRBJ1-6	TGTGCCTGGAGTGTTGTAGGGGATAGGGCACCCCTCCACTTT	CAWSVVGDRAPLHF
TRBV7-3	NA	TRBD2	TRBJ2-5	TGTGCCAGCAGCTCCTCGGGACTAGCGGGGCGAGGGACCCAGTACTTC	CASSSSGLAGRGTQYF
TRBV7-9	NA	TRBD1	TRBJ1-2	TGTGCCAGCAGCGGGCCCGGGACAGGAGTAAGGACTGACTATGGCTACACCTTC	CASSGPGTGVRTDYGYTF
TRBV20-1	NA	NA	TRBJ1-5	TGCAGTGCTAGTAGGTCCGTAGGCAGGGGTGATCAGCCCCAGCATTTT	CSASRSVGRGDQPQHF
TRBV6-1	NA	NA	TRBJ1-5	TGTGCCAGCAGTGAAGCGCGGGGTTATAGCAATCAGCCCCAGCATTTT	CASSEARGYSNQPQHF
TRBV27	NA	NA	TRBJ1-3	TGTGCCAGCAGTCCGTCGTCCAACCCAGGCGCTGGAAACACCATATATTTT	CASSPSSNPGAGNTIYF
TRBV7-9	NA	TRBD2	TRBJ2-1	TGTGCCAGCAGCTTGATACGCGGGGGGCCCTACAATGAGCAGTTCTTC	CASSLIRGGPYNEQFF
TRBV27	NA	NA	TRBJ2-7	TGTGCCAGCAGTGTTGGGGGGAACTACGAGCAGTACTTC	CASSVGGNYEQYF
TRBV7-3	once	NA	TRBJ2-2	TGTGCCAGCAGCCCGTCCCGGGACGGGAGCGGGGAGCTGTTTTTT	CASSPSRDGSGELFF
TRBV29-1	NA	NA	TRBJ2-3	TGCAGCGTTGACCAATTTTGGCCTAGCACAGATACGCAGTATTTT	CSVDQFWPSTDTQYF
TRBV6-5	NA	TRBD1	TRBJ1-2	TGTGCCAGCAGTAGATCTACAGGGGGGGGAGATGGCTACACCTTC	CASSRSTGGGDGYTF
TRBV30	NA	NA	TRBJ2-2	TGTGCCTGGAGTGGGGGCGGCGGGGAGCTGTTTTTT	CAWSGGGGELFF
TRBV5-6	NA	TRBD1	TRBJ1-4	TGTGCCAGCAGCTTGGTCGGACAGGGGGGGATTGAAAAACTGTTTTTT	CASSLVGQGGIEKLFF
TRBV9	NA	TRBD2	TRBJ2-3	TGTGCCAGCAGGCCGACTAGCGGGGCAGATACGCAGTATTTT	CASRPTSGADTQYF
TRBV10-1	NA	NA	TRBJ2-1	TGCGCCAGCAGTGAGTCCCCTAACTCCTACAATGAGCAGTTCTTC	CASSESPNSYNEQFF
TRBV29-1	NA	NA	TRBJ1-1	TGCAGCGTTGGAGACGGCACTGAAGCTTTCTTT	CSVGDGTEAFF
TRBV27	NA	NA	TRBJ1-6	TGTGCCAGCAGTTTATCGCCGCGGTATAATTCACCCCTCCACTTT	CASSLSPRYNSPLHF
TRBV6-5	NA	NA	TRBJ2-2	TGTGCCAGCAATCAGGGAAACACCGGGGAGCTGTTTTTT	CASNQGNTGELFF
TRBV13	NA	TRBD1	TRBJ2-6	TGTGCCAGCAGTTTGTTTGGGACAGGGGTTGGGGCCAACGTCCTGACTTTC	CASSLFGTGVGANVLTF
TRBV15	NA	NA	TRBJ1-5	TGTGCCACCAGCAGAGATTCGCGGAAGCACAGGGACAATCAGCCCCAGCATTTT	CATSRDSRKHRDNQPQHF
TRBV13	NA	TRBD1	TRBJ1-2	TGTGCCAGCAGCTATTCAGGGGGCGCAGGATATGGCTACACCTTC	CASSYSGGAGYGYTF
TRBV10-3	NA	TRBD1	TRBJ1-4	TGTGCCATCAGTGAACAGGGGAGTGAAAAACTGTTTTTT	CAISEQGSEKLFF
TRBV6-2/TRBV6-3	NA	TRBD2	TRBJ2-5	TGTGCCAGCAGTTACTCGACGGCTAGCGGGGGATCCCAAGAGACCCAGTACTTC	CASSYSTASGGSQETQYF
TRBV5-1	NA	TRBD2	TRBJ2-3	TGCGCCAGCAGCACAATAACTAGCGGGGGGTCAGATACGCAGTATTTT	CASSTITSGGSDTQYF
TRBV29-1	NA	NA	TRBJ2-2	TGCAGCGGAACGGGACAGAACACCGGGGAGCTGTTTTTT	CSGTGQNTGELFF
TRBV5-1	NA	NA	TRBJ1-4	TGCGCCAGCAGCTTGGATGTGGGCGTAACTAATGAAAAACTGTTTTTT	CASSLDVGVTNEKLFF
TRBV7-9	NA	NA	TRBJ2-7	TGTGCCAGCAGCTTAGCGGCGGGCAGAGGCGGCGAGCAGTACTTC	CASSLAAGRGGEQYF
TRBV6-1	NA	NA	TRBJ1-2	TGTGCCAGCAGTGAAGCGCTTGGTCGGGGTCCATATGGCTACACCTTC	CASSEALGRGPYGYTF
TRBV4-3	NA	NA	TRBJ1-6	TGCGCCAGCAGCCAAGATCAGGGGTGGGACGGTTCACCCCTCCACTTT	CASSQDQGWDGSPLHF
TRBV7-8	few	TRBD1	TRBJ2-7	TGTGCCAGCAGCTTCTTCTACGGACAGGGGGCCTACGAGCAGTACTTC	CASSFFYGQGAYEQYF
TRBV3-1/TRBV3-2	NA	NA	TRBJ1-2	TGTGCCAGCAGCCAAACTCCCTCGAGAATCAACTATGGCTACACCTTC	CASSQTPSRINYGYTF
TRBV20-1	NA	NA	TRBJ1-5	TGCAGTGCTAGTCCAGGGGCTAATCAGCCCCAGCATTTT	CSASPGANQPQHF
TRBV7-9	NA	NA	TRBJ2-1	TGTGCCAGCAGCCTAAATACGGACAGCTACAATGAGCAGTTCTTC	CASSLNTDSYNEQFF
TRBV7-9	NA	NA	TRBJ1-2	TGTGCCAGCACTAAGCGGGGGCAGATCGGGGATGGCTACACCTTC	CASTKRGQIGDGYTF
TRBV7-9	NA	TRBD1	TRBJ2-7	TGTGCCAGCAGCTTAGCTGGGACAGCCCCCTACGAGCAGTACTTC	CASSLAGTAPYEQYF
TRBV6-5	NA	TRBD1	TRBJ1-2	TGTGCCATCTACAGGGGGTCGGAGGATGGCTACACCTTC	CAIYRGSEDGYTF
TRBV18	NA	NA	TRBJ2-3	TGTGCCAGCTCGCCGGTCGGGGGTGAGAGCACAGATACGCAGTATTTT	CASSPVGGESTDTQYF
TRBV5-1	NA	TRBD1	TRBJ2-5	TGCGCCAGCAGCTTGGGGGACAGGTACCAAGAGACCCAGTACTTC	CASSLGDRYQETQYF
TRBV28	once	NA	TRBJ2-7	TGTGCCATTCGAGACAGGAGCTCCTACGAGCAGTACTTC	CAIRDRSSYEQYF
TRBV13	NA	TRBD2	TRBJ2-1	TGTGCCAGCAGCTTAATGCCGCTTGGAGCGGGGGGAACCTACAATGAGCAGTTCTTC	CASSLMPLGAGGTYNEQFF
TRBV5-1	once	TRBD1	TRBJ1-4	TGCGCCAGCAGCTTGGGTGACAGGGCTAAAAAACTGTTTTTT	CASSLGDRAKKLFF